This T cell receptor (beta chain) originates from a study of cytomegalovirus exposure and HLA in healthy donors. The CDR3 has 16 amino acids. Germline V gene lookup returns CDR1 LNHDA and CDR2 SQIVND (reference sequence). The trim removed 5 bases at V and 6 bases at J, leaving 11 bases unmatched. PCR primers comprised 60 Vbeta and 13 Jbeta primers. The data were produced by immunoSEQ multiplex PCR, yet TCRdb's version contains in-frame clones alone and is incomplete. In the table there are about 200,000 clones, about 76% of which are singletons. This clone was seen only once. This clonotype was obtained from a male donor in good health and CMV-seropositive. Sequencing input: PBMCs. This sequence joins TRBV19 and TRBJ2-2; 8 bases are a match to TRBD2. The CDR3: CASSALKRELAGELFF. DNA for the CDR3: TGTGCCAGTAGTGCCCTGAAGCGGGAGTTGGCCGGGGAGCTGTTTTTT.